The text below deals with one T cell receptor beta chain. Its antigen is unidentified. The record originates from a study of blood T cells in healthy people across ages. A sample-barcoded 5' primer and a J-beta primer mix were used in a second PCR of roughly 7 to 12 cycles. TCRdb reanalysed the 5' RACE reads using MiXCR and keeps one entry per CDR3 protein. The sample lists over 1,500,000 distinct CDR3 sequences; roughly 50% were seen once. Overall study results and limits: From one million sequenced T cells, diversity estimates were lower bounds.

The junction had 16 bases not matched to a gene; V was cut back by 5 bases and J by 2 bases. The CDR3 runs 18 residues. Germline loops: CDR1 MNHEY, CDR2 SVGAGI. This chain connects TRBV6-5 to TRBJ2-5; 8 bases fit TRBD2. The sequencing sample was made of blood. The TCR was taken from a woman between 40 and 50 years old in good health. In nucleotides, the CDR3 is TGTGCCAGCAGTCTACTTCCGGGACTAGGAGTGGGGCAAGAGACCCAGTACTTC. Amino acids: CASSLLPGLGVGQETQYF.